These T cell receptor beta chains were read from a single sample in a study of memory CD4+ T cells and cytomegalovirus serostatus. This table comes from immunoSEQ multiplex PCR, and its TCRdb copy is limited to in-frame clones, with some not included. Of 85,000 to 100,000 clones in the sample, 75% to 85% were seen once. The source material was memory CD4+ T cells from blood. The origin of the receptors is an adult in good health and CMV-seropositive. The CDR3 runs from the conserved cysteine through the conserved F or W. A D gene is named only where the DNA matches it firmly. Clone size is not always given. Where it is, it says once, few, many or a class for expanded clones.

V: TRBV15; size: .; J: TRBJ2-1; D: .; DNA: TGTGCCACCCGAACGTCACTTACAGGGGAGGGCAATGAGCAGTTCTTC; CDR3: CATRTSLTGEGNEQFF
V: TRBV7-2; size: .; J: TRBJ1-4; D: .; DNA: TGTGCCAGCAGCTTAACGCGACAGGTGGGGGGAAAACTGTTTTTT; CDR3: CASSLTRQVGGKLFF
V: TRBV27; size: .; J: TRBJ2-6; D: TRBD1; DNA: TGTGCCAGCCGTTCGGGACAGCCAGGGGCCAACGTCCTGACTTTC; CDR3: CASRSGQPGANVLTF
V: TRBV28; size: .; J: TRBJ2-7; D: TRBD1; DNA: TGTGCCAGCAGGCGACAGGGGTTTTCCTACGAGCAGTACTTC; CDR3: CASRRQGFSYEQYF
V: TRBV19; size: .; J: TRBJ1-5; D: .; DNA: TGTGCCAGTAGTTCCACGTTAAATCAGCCCCAGCATTTT; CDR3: CASSSTLNQPQHF
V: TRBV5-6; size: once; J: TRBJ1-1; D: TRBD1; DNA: TGTGCCAGCAGCTACCCTGACAGGGACACTGAAGCTTTCTTT; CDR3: CASSYPDRDTEAFF
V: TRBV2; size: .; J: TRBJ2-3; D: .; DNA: TGTGCCAGCAGTGAAGCGGAGGTCGGTACGCAGTATTTT; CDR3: CASSEAEVGTQYF
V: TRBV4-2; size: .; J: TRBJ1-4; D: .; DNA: TGTGCCAGCAGCCAAGGGAGAAACCGGGGGACTAATGAAAAACTGTTTTTT; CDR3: CASSQGRNRGTNEKLFF
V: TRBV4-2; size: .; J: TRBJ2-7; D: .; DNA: TGTGCCAGCAGCCAAGGTTTGACGGGACCGCAATCCTACGAGCAGTACTTC; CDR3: CASSQGLTGPQSYEQYF
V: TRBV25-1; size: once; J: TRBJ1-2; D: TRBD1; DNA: TGTGCCAGCAGTGAACCGTCACAGGGGGACGGCTACACCTTC; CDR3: CASSEPSQGDGYTF
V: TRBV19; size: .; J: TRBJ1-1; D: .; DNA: TGTGTAATCCCAAGAGCCCCACCTAACACTGAAGCTTTCTTT; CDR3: CVIPRAPPNTEAFF